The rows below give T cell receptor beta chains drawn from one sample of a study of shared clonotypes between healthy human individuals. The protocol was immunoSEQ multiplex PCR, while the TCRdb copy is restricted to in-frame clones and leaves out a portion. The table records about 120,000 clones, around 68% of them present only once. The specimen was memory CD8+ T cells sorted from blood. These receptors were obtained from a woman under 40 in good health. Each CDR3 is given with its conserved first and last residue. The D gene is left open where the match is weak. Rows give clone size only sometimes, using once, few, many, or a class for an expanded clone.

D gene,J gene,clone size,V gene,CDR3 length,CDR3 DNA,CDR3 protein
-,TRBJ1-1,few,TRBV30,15,TGTGCCTGGAGTCACACCGGGACACCGAACACTGAAGCTTTCTTT,CAWSHTGTPNTEAFF
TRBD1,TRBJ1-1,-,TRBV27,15,TGTGCCAGCAGTTCGAGGACAGGGGGTAGCACTGAAGCTTTCTTT,CASSSRTGGSTEAFF
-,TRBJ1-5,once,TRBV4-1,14,TGCGCCAGCAGCCAAGGAGATAGCAATCAGCCCCAGCATTTT,CASSQGDSNQPQHF
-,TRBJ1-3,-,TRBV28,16,TGTGCCAGCAGTTTAACAGGGTTTGGGTCTGGAAACACCATATATTTT,CASSLTGFGSGNTIYF
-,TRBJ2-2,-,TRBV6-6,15,TGTGCCAGCAGTTACTGGGGGGCGGCCACCGGGGAGCTGTTTTTT,CASSYWGAATGELFF
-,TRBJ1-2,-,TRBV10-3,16,TGTGCCATCAGTGAGTCGAATCGGGACACGAACTATGGCTACACCTTC,CAISESNRDTNYGYTF
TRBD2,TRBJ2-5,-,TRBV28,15,TGTGCCAGCAGTGCCGGGACTAGACCCAAAGAGACCCAGTACTTC,CASSAGTRPKETQYF
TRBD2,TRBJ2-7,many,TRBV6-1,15,TGTGCCAGCAGTGAAGGGACTAGCGGGAGTTACGAGCAGTACTTC,CASSEGTSGSYEQYF
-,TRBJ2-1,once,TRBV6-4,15,TGTGCCAGCAGTTTGGATAGCGGAGGGGCGAATGAGCAGTTCTTC,CASSLDSGGANEQFF
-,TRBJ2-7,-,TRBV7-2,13,TGTGCCAGCAGCCGCAGGGGAGCCTACGAGCAGTACTTC,CASSRRGAYEQYF
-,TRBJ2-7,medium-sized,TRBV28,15,TGTGCCAGCAGTTTATCCCTAGCTAGTACCTACGAGCAGTACTTC,CASSLSLASTYEQYF
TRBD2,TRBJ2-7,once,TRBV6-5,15,TGTGCCAGCAGTATACTAGCGGGAGGACACTACGAGCAGTACTTC,CASSILAGGHYEQYF
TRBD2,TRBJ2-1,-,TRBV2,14,TGTGCCAGCAGATTAGCGGGAGCTAGCAATGAGCAGTTCTTC,CASRLAGASNEQFF
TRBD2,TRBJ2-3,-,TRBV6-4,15,TGTGCCAGCAGTGCCTCAGCGGGAGGGTCAGATACGCAGTATTTT,CASSASAGGSDTQYF
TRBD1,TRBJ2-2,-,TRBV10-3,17,TGTGCCATCAGGGATCGGGGACGGGACAGGGGCACCGGGGAGCTGTTTTTT,CAIRDRGRDRGTGELFF
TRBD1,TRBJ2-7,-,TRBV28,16,TGTGCCAGCAGTGCGCCGGGACAGGGACACCCCTACGAGCAGTACTTC,CASSAPGQGHPYEQYF
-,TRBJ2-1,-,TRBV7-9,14,TGTGCCAGCAGCGAGGGTCGTCCCTACAATGAGCAGTTCTTC,CASSEGRPYNEQFF
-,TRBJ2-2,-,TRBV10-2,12,TGCGCCAGCAGTTGGGTCGCCCGGGAGCTGTTTTTT,CASSWVARELFF
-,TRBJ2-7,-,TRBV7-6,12,TGTGCCAGCAGTGAAATCCCCTCCGAGCAGTACTTC,CASSEIPSEQYF
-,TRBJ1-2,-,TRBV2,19,TGTGCCAGCAGGGTCAGGGGAGTTCTTAGGACTAAGTGGAACTATGGCTACACCTTC,CASRVRGVLRTKWNYGYTF
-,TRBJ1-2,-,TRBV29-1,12,TGCAGCGTTGAGGGGAGGGGCTATGGCTACACCTTC,CSVEGRGYGYTF
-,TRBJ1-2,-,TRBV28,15,TGTGCCAGCAGTTTAAGTTCCCCAATGAACTATGGCTACACCTTC,CASSLSSPMNYGYTF
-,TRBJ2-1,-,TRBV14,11,TGTGCCAGCAGCCAAGTCAATGAGCAGTTCTTC,CASSQVNEQFF
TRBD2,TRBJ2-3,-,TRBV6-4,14,TGTGCCAGCAGTGAGCGGGAGCTCCCAGATACGCAGTATTTT,CASSERELPDTQYF
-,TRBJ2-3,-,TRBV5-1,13,TGCGCCAGCAGCTTGGTAGTGTCAGATACGCAGTATTTT,CASSLVVSDTQYF
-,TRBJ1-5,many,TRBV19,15,TGTGCCAGTAGTATTTTGCCGGGTGAGGCGCAGCCCCAGCATTTT,CASSILPGEAQPQHF
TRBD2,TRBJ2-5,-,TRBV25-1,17,TGTGCCAGCAGTGAGGCCAAGCGGGACGGGAGATGGGAGACCCAGTACTTC,CASSEAKRDGRWETQYF
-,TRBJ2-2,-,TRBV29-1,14,TGCAGCGCTGCCCTCGGGGAGGACACCGGGGAGCTGTTTTTT,CSAALGEDTGELFF
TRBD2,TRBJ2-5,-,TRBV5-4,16,TGTGCCAGCAGCTGGCTAGCGGGAGGGCCCACAGAGACCCAGTACTTC,CASSWLAGGPTETQYF
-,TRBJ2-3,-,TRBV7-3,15,TGTGCCAGCAGCTCTCCCGACAGTGGTTTGGATACGCAGTATTTT,CASSSPDSGLDTQYF
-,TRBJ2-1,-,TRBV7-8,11,TGTGCCAGCAGCTTCAGGAATGAGCAGTTCTTC,CASSFRNEQFF
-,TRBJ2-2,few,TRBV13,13,TGTGCCACCTCGGGGAGTCTGGCCGGGGAGCTGTTTTTT,CATSGSLAGELFF
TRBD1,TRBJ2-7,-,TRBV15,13,TGTGCCACCAGCGGGGACAGGGGATACGAGCAGTACTTC,CATSGDRGYEQYF
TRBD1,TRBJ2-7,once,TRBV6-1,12,TGTGCCAGTGACAGGGGGCACTACGAGCAGTACTTC,CASDRGHYEQYF
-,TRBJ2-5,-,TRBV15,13,TGTGCCACCAGCAGAGATGGACCGGAGACCCAGTACTTC,CATSRDGPETQYF
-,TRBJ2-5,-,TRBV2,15,TGTGCCAGCAGTGATTTCCCCAGGGGGGAGGAGACCCAGTACTTC,CASSDFPRGEETQYF
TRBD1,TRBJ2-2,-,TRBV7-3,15,TGTGCCAGCAGGAGGGACAGCTCGAACACCGGGGAGCTGTTTTTT,CASRRDSSNTGELFF
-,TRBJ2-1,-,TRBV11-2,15,TGTGCCAGCAGCCAAGGGGTCCCCTCCTACAATGAGCAGTTCTTC,CASSQGVPSYNEQFF
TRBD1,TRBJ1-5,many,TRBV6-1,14,TGTGCCAGCAGGGACAGGGAGTGGGAACAGCCCCAGCATTTT,CASRDREWEQPQHF
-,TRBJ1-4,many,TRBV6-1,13,TGTGCCAGCAGTGAAGGGGACGTTGAAAAACTGTTTTTT,CASSEGDVEKLFF
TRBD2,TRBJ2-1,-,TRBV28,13,TGTGCCAGCAGTCGACTAGCGGGCTATGAGCAGTTCTTC,CASSRLAGYEQFF
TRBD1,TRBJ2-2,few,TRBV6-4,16,TGTGCCAGCAGTGACTCTGGACAGGGAATGACCGGGGAGCTGTTTTTT,CASSDSGQGMTGELFF
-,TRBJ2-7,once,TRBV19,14,TGTGCCAGTAGTGGACGGGATTCCTCTGGCGAGCAGTACTTC,CASSGRDSSGEQYF
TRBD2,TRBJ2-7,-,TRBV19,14,TGTGCCAGTAGCCCGACTAGCGCCCTTCTGGAGCAGTACTTC,CASSPTSALLEQYF
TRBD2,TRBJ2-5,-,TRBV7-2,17,TGTGCCAGCAGCTTACCCGGGCTAGCGGGATTTAAGGAGACCCAGTACTTC,CASSLPGLAGFKETQYF
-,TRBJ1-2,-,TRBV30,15,TGTGCCTGGAGCTTATGGTTGGAGGCTAACTATGGCTACACCTTC,CAWSLWLEANYGYTF
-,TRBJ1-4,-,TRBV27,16,TGTGCCAGCAGCCCCGACAGTTTGCCGGGGAGAGAAAAACTGTTTTTT,CASSPDSLPGREKLFF
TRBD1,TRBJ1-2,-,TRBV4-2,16,TGTGCCAGCAGCCAGGGGGCGGACAGGGTGGCCCATGGCTACACCTTC,CASSQGADRVAHGYTF
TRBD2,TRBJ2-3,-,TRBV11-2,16,TGTGCCAGCAGCTCTAGCGGCAGGACCCCCACAGATACGCAGTATTTT,CASSSSGRTPTDTQYF
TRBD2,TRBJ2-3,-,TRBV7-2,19,TGTGCCAGCAGCTCGGGACTAGCGGGAGTTTACGGTTTGGGAGATACGCAGTATTTT,CASSSGLAGVYGLGDTQYF
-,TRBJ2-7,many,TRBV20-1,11,TGCAGTGCTAGTACAGCCTACGAGCAGTACTTC,CSASTAYEQYF
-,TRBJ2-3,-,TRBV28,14,TGTGCCAGCAGTTCCAGCCGCGATGCACAACCGCAGTATTTT,CASSSSRDAQPQYF